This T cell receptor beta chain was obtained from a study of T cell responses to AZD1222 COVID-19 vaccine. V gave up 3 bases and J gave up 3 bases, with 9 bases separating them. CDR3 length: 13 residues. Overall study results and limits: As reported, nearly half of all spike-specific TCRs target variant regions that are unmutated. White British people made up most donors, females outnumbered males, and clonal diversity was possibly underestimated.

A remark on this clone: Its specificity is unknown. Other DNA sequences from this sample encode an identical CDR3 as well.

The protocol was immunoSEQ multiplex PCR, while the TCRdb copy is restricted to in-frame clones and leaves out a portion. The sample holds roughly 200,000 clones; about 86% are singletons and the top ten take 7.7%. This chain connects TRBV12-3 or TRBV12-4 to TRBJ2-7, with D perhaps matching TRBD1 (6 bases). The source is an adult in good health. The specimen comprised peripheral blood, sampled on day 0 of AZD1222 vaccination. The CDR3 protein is CASSLGRGYEQYF. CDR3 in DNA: TGTGCCAGCAGTTTGGGCAGGGGCTACGAGCAGTACTTC.